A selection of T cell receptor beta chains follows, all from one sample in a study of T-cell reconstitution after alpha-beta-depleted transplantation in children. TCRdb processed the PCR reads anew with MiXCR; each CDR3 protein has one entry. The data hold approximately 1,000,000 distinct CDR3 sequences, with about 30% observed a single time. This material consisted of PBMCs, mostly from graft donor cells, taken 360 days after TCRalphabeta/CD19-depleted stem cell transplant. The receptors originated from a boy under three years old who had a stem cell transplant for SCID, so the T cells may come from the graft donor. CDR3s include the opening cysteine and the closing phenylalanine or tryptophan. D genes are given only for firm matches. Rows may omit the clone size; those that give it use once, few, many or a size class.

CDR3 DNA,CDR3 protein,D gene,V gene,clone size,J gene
TGCGCCAGCAGCCAAAAGAGACAGACGAGCTCCTATAATTCACCCCTCCACTTT,CASSQKRQTSSYNSPLHF,-,TRBV4-3,-,TRBJ1-6
TGCGCCAGCAGCCAAGGGCGGACGGAGGTTAGGAACGAGCAGTACTTC,CASSQGRTEVRNEQYF,-,TRBV4-1,-,TRBJ2-7
TGCAGCGCCAAAAATCCGGAGACCCAGTACTTC,CSAKNPETQYF,-,TRBV29-1,-,TRBJ2-5
TGTGCCAGCACCAAAGTGCGGGGCCGAACAGATACGCAGTATTTT,CASTKVRGRTDTQYF,-,TRBV12-3/TRBV12-4,few,TRBJ2-3
TGTGCCAGCAGTTTGACCGGGACTCCCGTACCCTACGAGCAGTACTTC,CASSLTGTPVPYEQYF,-,TRBV12-3/TRBV12-4,-,TRBJ2-7
TGTGCCAGCAGTCTGCTCATTTGGAGGGAGCTGTTTTTT,CASSLLIWRELFF,-,TRBV12-3/TRBV12-4,-,TRBJ2-2
TGTGCCAGCAGCCGGAATCAGGGGAGGGGAAACACCATATATTTT,CASSRNQGRGNTIYF,-,TRBV7-6,-,TRBJ1-3
TGTGCCAGCAGCAGTGCTCAAGGTCAGCCCCAGCATTTT,CASSSAQGQPQHF,-,TRBV12-3/TRBV12-4,-,TRBJ1-5
TGTGCCAGCAGCTTAGCTAGGTGGACACCGAACACTGAAGCTTTCTTT,CASSLARWTPNTEAFF,-,TRBV11-2,-,TRBJ1-1
TGCAGTGCTCCCCGAACCGGGACACCAAACACTGAAGCTTTCTTT,CSAPRTGTPNTEAFF,-,TRBV20-1,few,TRBJ1-1
TGTGCCAGCAGCTTATTGGGGGTTCAGAGCTCCTACAATGAGCAGTTCTTC,CASSLLGVQSSYNEQFF,-,TRBV7-8,few,TRBJ2-1
TGTGCCAGCAGTCCCACGGGCCAGACCTACAATGAGCAGTTCTTC,CASSPTGQTYNEQFF,-,TRBV7-3,-,TRBJ2-1
TGCAGCGTTGAGGGACAGGACCTTCAAGAGACCCAGTACTTC,CSVEGQDLQETQYF,TRBD1,TRBV29-1,-,TRBJ2-5
TGTGCCAGCAGCCAAGATTTTGCCGGACGGGGGGCGCAGTCACACTACGAGCAGTACTTC,CASSQDFAGRGAQSHYEQYF,-,TRBV4-2,-,TRBJ2-7
TGTGCCAGCAGCTTAGCGCACGGGGTCACCGGGGAGCTGTTTTTT,CASSLAHGVTGELFF,-,TRBV7-9,-,TRBJ2-2
TGCAGTGCTAGAGTCCCGGGTTCCTACGAGCAGTACTTC,CSARVPGSYEQYF,-,TRBV20-1,few,TRBJ2-7
TGCGCCAGCAGTGGGGCGGGCCGAGGCTTCTACGAGCAGTACTTC,CASSGAGRGFYEQYF,-,TRBV10-2,-,TRBJ2-7
TGTGCCAGCAGAACAGGGATGGGGCGGCAAGAGACCCAGTACTTC,CASRTGMGRQETQYF,-,TRBV12-3/TRBV12-4,-,TRBJ2-5
TGCAGTGCCCGGACTAGCGGGGGCATAAGAGATACGCAGTATTTT,CSARTSGGIRDTQYF,TRBD2,TRBV20-1,few,TRBJ2-3
TGCGCCAGCAGCCAAGCGGAAGCTGGTAGAAACACCATATATTTT,CASSQAEAGRNTIYF,-,TRBV4-1,-,TRBJ1-3
TGCAGCGTTGGCCAGGGAAGTGGCTACACCTTC,CSVGQGSGYTF,-,TRBV29-1,-,TRBJ1-2
TGTGCCAGCAGACTTCATCAGGGGAACACTGAAGCTTTCTTT,CASRLHQGNTEAFF,-,TRBV7-2,-,TRBJ1-1
TGTGCCACCAGCAGAGATGTCACGGGGATCTCCCTCGCAGATACGCAGTATTTT,CATSRDVTGISLADTQYF,-,TRBV15,-,TRBJ2-3
TGTGCCAGCAGCCCGCGGCGAAACACCATATATTTT,CASSPRRNTIYF,-,TRBV3-1,-,TRBJ1-3
TGTGCCAGCACCCACACAGGTCCCCTCAATGAGCAGTTCTTC,CASTHTGPLNEQFF,-,TRBV2,few,TRBJ2-1
TGCAGCGGCCGGGACTCACAGGGCACAGATACGCAGTATTTT,CSGRDSQGTDTQYF,-,TRBV29-1,-,TRBJ2-3
TGTGCCAGCAGCTCATTTAGCACAGATACGCAGTATTTT,CASSSFSTDTQYF,-,TRBV7-3,-,TRBJ2-3
TGCGCCAGCAGCTTCTCTCCAGGGGAACATCAGCCCCAGCATTTT,CASSFSPGEHQPQHF,-,TRBV5-1,-,TRBJ1-5